This T cell receptor beta chain was recorded in a study of shared clonotypes between healthy human individuals. Details on this clone: The antigen remains undetermined.

V lost 0 bases, J lost 5 bases, and 14 bases lay in between. Germline V gene data show CDR1 as LGHNA and CDR2 as YSLEER. This CDR3 has 15 amino acids. Clones were sequenced by immunoSEQ multiplex PCR, and TCRdb holds only the in-frame ones, with some missing. The data show 2 million to 2.5 million clones, with around 95% seen just once and 0.1% to 0.15% held by the top ten. Broader study findings: Non-shared clonotypes were found to have lower generation probabilities than the clonotypes that were shared by all four of the sorted-subset donors. Around 4.7% was the fraction of naive CD4 clonotypes found shared across a few donors.

V and J are TRBV4-3 and TRBJ2-7, with D uncertain. The sample consisted of naive CD4+ T cells sorted from blood. Stated subset: CD45RA+ positively selected. The receptor was derived from a man aged 18 to 29 in good health. The CDR3 sequence is CASSQDWGRMDEQYF. The CDR3 DNA is TGCGCCAGCAGCCAAGATTGGGGTAGAATGGACGAGCAGTACTTC.